This T cell receptor (beta chain) originates from a study of T cell repertoires in cytomegalovirus infection. Findings of the study overall: HLA-C-restricted CMV clonotypes gave the most frequent clonotype in two of eight donors.

V gave up 4 bases and J gave up 3 bases; unmatched junction bases: 8. This CDR3 comprises 16 residues. Germline lookup yields CDR1 MGHRA and CDR2 YSYEKL. TCRdb fed the reads into MiXCR, producing one record per CDR3 protein. The sample records more than 250,000 distinct CDR3 sequences, more than 20% being singletons. Regarding this clonotype: Its antigen is unknown.

The source material was cultured PBMCs, sampled from culture after CMV antigen stimulation. The source is a human donor in good health (CMV status not recorded). Some clones in this sample may be carry-over from other donors' samples. This chain links TRBV4-1 with TRBJ2-2; TRBD1 matches at 7 bases. Written as DNA, the CDR3 is TGCGCCAGCAGCCCCAGACCCCAGGGGGACACCGGGGAGCTGTTTTTT. Amino acids: CASSPRPQGDTGELFF.